This T cell receptor (beta chain) came from a study of cytomegalovirus exposure and HLA in healthy donors. This PCR relied on a set of 60 Vbeta primers and 13 Jbeta primers. The assay was immunoSEQ multiplex PCR, and TCRdb's table has in-frame clones only and misses some. The profile covers 200,000 to 250,000 clones, with about 77% appearing a single time and roughly 3% taken by the ten largest. This CDR3 has 14 amino acids. The V gene's germline CDR1 is SGHRS and CDR2 YFSETQ. The V gene lost 0 bases and the J gene lost 0 bases, with 6 bases spanning the gap. The material sequenced was PBMCs. The chain couples TRBV5-1 to TRBJ1-1; the D is unclear. This sequence originates from a woman aged 25 to 45 in good health and CMV-seronegative. The CDR3 DNA is TGCGCCAGCAGCTTGGTCAGTATGAACACTGAAGCTTTCTTT. It is translated as CASSLVSMNTEAFF.